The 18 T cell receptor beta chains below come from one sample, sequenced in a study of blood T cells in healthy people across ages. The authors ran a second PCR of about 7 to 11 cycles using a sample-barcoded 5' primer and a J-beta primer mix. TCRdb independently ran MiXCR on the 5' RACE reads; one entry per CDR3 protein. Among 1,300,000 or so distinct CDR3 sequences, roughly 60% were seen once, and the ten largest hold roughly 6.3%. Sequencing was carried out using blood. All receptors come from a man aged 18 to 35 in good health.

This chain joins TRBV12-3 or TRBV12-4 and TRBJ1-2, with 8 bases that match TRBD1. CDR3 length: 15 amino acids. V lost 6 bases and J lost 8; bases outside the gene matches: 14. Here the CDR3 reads CASSQLWTGREGYTF. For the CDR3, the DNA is TGTGCCAGCAGCCAACTTTGGACAGGGCGGGAAGGCTACACCTTC.

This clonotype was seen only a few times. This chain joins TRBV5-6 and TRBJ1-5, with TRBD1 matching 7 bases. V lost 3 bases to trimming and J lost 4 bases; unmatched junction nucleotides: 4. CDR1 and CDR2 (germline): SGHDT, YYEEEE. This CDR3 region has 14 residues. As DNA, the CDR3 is TGTGCCAGCAGCTCCGTGACAGGGAATCAGCCCCAGCATTTT. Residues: CASSSVTGNQPQHF. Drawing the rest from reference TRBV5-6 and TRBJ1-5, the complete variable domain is DAGVTQSPTHLIKTRGQQVTLRCSPKSGHDTVSWYQQALGQGPQFIFQYYEEEERQRGNFPDRFSGHQFPNYSSELNVNALLLGDSALYLCASSSVTGNQPQHFGDGTRLSIL.

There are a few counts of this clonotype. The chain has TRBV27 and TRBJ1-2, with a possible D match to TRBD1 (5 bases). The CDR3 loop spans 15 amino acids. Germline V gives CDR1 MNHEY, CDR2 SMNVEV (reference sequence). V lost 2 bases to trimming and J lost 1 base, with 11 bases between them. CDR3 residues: CASSLGAGRNYGYTF. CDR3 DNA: TGTGCCAGCAGTTTAGGAGCAGGGCGTAACTATGGCTACACCTTC.

CDR3 sequence reads: CASSLGPIIPYEQYF. As DNA, the CDR3 is TGTGCCAGCAGTCTGGGACCGATTATCCCCTACGAGCAGTACTTC. The J gene is TRBJ2-4, the V gene TRBV5-5, with D tentatively TRBD1 or TRBD2 (5 bases each). With the DNA end fitting TRBJ2-7 better, the J assignment may be wrong. In germline, CDR1 is SGHKS, CDR2 YYEKEE (reference sequence). The CDR3 consists of 15 residues.

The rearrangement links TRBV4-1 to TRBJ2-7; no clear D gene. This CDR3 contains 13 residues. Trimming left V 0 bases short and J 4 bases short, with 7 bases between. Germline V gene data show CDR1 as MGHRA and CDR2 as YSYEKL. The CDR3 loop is CASSQELIYEQYF. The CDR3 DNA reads TGCGCCAGCAGCCAAGAATTGATATACGAGCAGTACTTC.

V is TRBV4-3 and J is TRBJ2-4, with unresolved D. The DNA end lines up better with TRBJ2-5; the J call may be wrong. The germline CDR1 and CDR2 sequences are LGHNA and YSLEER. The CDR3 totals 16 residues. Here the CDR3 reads CASSQDNGGRGETQYF. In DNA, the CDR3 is TGCGCCAGCAGCCAAGATAACGGTGGTCGTGGGGAGACCCAGTACTTC.

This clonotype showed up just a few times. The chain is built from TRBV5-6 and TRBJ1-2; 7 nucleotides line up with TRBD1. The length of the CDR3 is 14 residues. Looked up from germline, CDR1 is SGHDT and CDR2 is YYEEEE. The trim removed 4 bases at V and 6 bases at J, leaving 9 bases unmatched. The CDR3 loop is CASSRNRGIDGYTF. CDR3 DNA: TGTGCCAGCAGCCGAAACAGGGGAATAGATGGCTACACCTTC.

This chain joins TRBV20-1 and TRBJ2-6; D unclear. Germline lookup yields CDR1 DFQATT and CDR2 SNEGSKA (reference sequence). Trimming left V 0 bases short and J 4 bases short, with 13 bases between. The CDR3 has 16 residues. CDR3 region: CSARDEGKSGANVLTF. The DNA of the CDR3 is TGCAGTGCTAGAGATGAAGGAAAATCCGGGGCCAACGTCCTGACTTTC.

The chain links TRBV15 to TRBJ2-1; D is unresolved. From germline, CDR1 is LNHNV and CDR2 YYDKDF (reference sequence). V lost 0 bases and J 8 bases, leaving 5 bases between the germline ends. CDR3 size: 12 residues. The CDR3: CATSRDGYEQFF. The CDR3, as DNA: TGTGCCACCAGCAGAGATGGCTATGAGCAGTTCTTC.

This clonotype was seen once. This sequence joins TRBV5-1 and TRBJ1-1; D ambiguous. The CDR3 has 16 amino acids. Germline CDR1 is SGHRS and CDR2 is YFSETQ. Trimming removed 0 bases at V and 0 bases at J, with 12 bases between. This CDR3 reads CASSLAATSLNTEAFF. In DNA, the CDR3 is TGCGCCAGCAGCTTGGCCGCCACTTCTCTGAACACTGAAGCTTTCTTT.

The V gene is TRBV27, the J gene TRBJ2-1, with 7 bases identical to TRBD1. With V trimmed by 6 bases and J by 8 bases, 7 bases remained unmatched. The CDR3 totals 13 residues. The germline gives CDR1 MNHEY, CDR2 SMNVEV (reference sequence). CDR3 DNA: TGTGCCAGCAGAACGGGGACAGTAGATGAGCAGTTCTTC. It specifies CASRTGTVDEQFF.

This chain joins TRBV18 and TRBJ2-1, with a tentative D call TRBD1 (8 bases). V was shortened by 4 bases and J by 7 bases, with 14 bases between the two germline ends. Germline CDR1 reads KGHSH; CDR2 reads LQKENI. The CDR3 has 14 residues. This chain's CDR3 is CASSQNRGGNEQFF. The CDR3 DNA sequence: TGTGCCAGCTCACAAAACAGGGGGGGAAATGAGCAGTTCTTC.

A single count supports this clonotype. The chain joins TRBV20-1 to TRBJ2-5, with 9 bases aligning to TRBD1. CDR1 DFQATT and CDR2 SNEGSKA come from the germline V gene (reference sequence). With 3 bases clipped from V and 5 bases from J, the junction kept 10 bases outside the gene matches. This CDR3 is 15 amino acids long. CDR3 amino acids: CSASSTGGTRETQYF. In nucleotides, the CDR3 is TGCAGTGCTAGCTCGACAGGGGGTACGCGGGAGACCCAGTACTTC.

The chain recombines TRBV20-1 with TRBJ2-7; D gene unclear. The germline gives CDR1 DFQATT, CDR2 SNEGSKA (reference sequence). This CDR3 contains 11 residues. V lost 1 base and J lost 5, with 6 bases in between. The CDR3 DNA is TGCAGTGCTAGAGGCCAGAACGAGCAGTACTTC. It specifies CSARGQNEQYF.

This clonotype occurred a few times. The CDR3 loop reads CASSQVSNNEKLFF. The CDR3 DNA reads as TGCGCCAGCAGCCAAGTCAGCAATAATGAAAAACTGTTTTTT. The rearrangement uses TRBV4-3 and TRBJ1-4; unclear D gene. The V end lost 1 base, the J end lost 4 bases, and 7 bases lay between the germline ends. The CDR3 is 14 amino acids. The germline gives CDR1 LGHNA, CDR2 YSLEER.

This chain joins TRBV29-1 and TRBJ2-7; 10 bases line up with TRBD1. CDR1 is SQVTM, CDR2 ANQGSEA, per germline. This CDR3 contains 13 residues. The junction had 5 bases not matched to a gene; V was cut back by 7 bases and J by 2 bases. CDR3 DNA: TGCAGCGCATACGGGACAGGGGCCTACGAGCAGTACTTC. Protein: CSAYGTGAYEQYF.

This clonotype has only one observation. The CDR3 sequence: CSVVCGANQPQHF. In DNA form, the CDR3 reads TGCAGCGTTGTTTGTGGGGCTAATCAGCCCCAGCATTTT. The J gene is TRBJ1-5, the V gene TRBV29-1, with TRBD1 as a possible D gene (5 bases). Trimming left V 4 bases short and J 4 bases short, with 11 bases between. Germline V gene data show CDR1 as SQVTM and CDR2 as ANQGSEA. The CDR3 extends over 13 amino acids.

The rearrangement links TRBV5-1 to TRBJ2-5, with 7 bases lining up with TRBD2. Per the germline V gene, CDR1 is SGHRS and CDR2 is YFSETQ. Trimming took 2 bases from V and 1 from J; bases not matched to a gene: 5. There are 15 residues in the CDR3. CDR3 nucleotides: TGCGCCAGCAGCTTCCTTCCGGGGGGCCAAGAGACCCAGTACTTC. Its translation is CASSFLPGGQETQYF.